These T cell receptor beta chains were read from a single sample in a study of metastatic and nonmetastatic thyroid tumors. TCRdb re-called clones via MiXCR from the PCR reads. The sample consists of about 17,000 clones, 34% of them appearing once. Sequences were obtained from tumor tissue. The receptors here all came from a female donor with papillary thyroid cancer or a benign thyroid nodule (not recorded which). Some clones in this sample may be carry-over from other donors' samples. The conserved cysteine and the conserved F or W are not part of the CDR3 here. The order of the fields is J gene, V gene, CDR3 protein.

TRBJ2-7	TRBV5-1	ASSWRGQASYEQY
TRBJ1-2	TRBV6-1	AISESNYGHT
TRBJ2-7	TRBV28	ASSFPSSGSVDEQY
TRBJ2-3	TRBV6-6	ASSYSRGGGTDTQY
TRBJ2-3	TRBV19	ASKGRRGTASTDTQY
TRBJ1-6	TRBV30	AWSAGTGSPLH
TRBJ2-1	TRBV11-1	ASSLYHSSYNEQF
TRBJ1-2	TRBV4-3	ASSQGWQGNYGYT
TRBJ2-1	TRBV9	ASSPRKHSYNEQF
TRBJ2-7	TRBV19	ASSILSLAGGPGYEQY
TRBJ2-7	TRBV27	ASSFLGYISYEQY
TRBJ1-3	TRBV19	ASSLAGTAGNTIY
TRBJ2-2	TRBV6-1	ASRTQLTGELF
TRBJ2-7	TRBV5-1	ASSFSGGNSYEQY
TRBJ2-2	TRBV18	ASSPPSSGRANTGELF
TRBJ2-6	TRBV6-4	ASSDISGANVLT
TRBJ2-1	TRBV6-1	ASLRVAGLINNEQF
TRBJ1-6	TRBV7-3	ASSLLDRGSPLH
TRBJ1-5	TRBV2	ASSEGLGPQH
TRBJ2-1	TRBV13	ASSLGGRGSPMNEQF
TRBJ1-3	TRBV6-5	ASSYSDVGNTTY
TRBJ2-7	TRBV20-1	SARDRVGNYEQY
TRBJ2-3	TRBV10-1	ASSPSLDTQY
TRBJ2-7	TRBV3-1	ASSSSRGFNYEQY
TRBJ2-5	TRBV5-1	ASSGREETQY
TRBJ1-3	TRBV5-1	ASSLATGVPGNTIY
TRBJ1-6	TRBV6-5	ASSYSSGQQNSPLH
TRBJ1-4	TRBV7-8	ASSLLWGANEKLF
TRBJ1-2	TRBV6-1	ASRRQNYGYT
TRBJ2-5	TRBV9	ASSVGQKETQY
TRBJ1-1	TRBV20-1	SARETGGDTEAF
TRBJ2-1	TRBV5-1	ASSPRQGSVNEQF